This T cell receptor (beta chain) was documented in a study of blood T cell repertoires in COVID-19. Looking at the study overall: Some COVID-19 samples were acute and others convalescent; all came from the United States, Italy and Spain.

Some clones are missing from TCRdb's copy, which holds only in-frame ones; the method was immunoSEQ multiplex PCR. The sample lists 120,000 to 150,000 clones, about 80% occurring once. The sequenced sample was peripheral blood. The clonotype was recovered from a human donor in a cohort sampled during active COVID-19.

DNA of the CDR3: TGCGCCAGCAGCCAAGTCGGGGGGCTAGGCACCGGGGAGCTGTTTTTT. This sequence encodes CASSQVGGLGTGELFF. The J gene is TRBJ2-2, the V gene TRBV4-1, with D perhaps matching TRBD2 (7 bases). Trimming took 1 base from V and 4 from J, leaving 13 bases between them. This CDR3 comprises 16 residues. Germline CDR1 MGHRA, CDR2 YSYEKL.